The T cell receptor beta chain described here comes from a study of T cells in Graves' hyperthyroidism and ophthalmopathy. A word on this clonotype: The antigen remains unidentified.

Any patient presenting with uncontrolled infection, other autoimmune disease, pregnancy or lactation was left out. Cells are PBMCs isolated from roughly 9.2 ml of fresh blood. The CDR3 is 20 amino acids. V was pared by 0 bases and J by 4 bases, with 20 bases of the junction left unmatched. The germline CDR1 and CDR2 sequences are SGDLS and YYNGEE. The source material, RNA transcripts, was used to amplify TCR beta CDR3 regions. HTBI primers drove first-round RT-PCR of the TCR CDR3. One entry per CDR3 protein, called by TCRdb with MiXCR from the multiplex PCR reads. The sample records hundreds of thousands of distinct CDR3 sequences, around 40% being singletons. The study's findings and limits: Most clonotypes expanded in thyroid above 0.001 were likewise present in blood. Ophthalmopathy cases were set apart from stable hyperthyroidism by a 13 V-J model.

What was sequenced was blood. This rearrangement joins TRBV9 to TRBJ1-2, with TRBD1 identical over 8 bases. The sequence came from a woman aged 40 to 50 with Graves' hyperthyroidism. In nucleotides, the CDR3 is TGTGCCAGCAGCGTAGAGTCAGGGGGCAGGCCGGTCCGCGCGGGCTATGGCTACACCTTC. Its translation: CASSVESGGRPVRAGYGYTF.